This T cell receptor (beta chain) comes out of a study of blood T cells in healthy people across ages. V shed 1 base and J shed 3 bases, with 16 bases lying between them. Per the germline V gene, CDR1 is SGHRS and CDR2 is YFSETQ. This CDR3 has 16 amino acids. Every donor contributed around 10 milliliters of peripheral blood by blood draw. The authors ran a second PCR of roughly 6 to 12 cycles using a sample-barcoded 5' primer and a J-beta primer mix. TCRdb passed the 5' RACE reads through MiXCR, listing each CDR3 protein once. The sample records under 850,000 distinct CDR3 sequences, roughly 34% being singletons.

This clonotype originated in a man between 18 and 35 years old in good health. The gene calls are TRBV5-1 and TRBJ1-1, with D possibly TRBD1 on 5 matching bases. The sample taken for sequencing was blood. This CDR3 is CASSLFAQGGDTEAFF. The CDR3 DNA reads TGCGCCAGCAGCTTGTTCGCCCAGGGAGGGGACACTGAAGCTTTCTTT.